The rows below give T cell receptor beta chains drawn from one sample of a study of blood T cell repertoires in COVID-19. The table came from immunoSEQ multiplex PCR; TCRdb's copy has only in-frame clones and leaves some out. Counted here are a few hundred thousand clones, around 86% occurring once; the ten biggest clones make up 7.2%. The sample comprised PBMCs or T cells enriched from blood (not recorded which). The receptors were sampled from a man aged 25 to 40 in a cohort exposed to, infected with or recovered from COVID-19 (not recorded which). CDR3s include the opening cysteine and the closing phenylalanine or tryptophan. The D gene is left open where the match is weak. A clone size is listed for some rows: how often the clone was seen (once, few, many), or a class if it is expanded.

CDR3aa	CDR3nt	abundance	j_gene	v_gene	d_gene
CASSPSTGPLSSNYGYTF	TGTGCCAGCTCACCCTCGACAGGGCCTCTATCCTCTAACTATGGCTACACCTTC	.	TRBJ1-2	TRBV18	TRBD1
CASSHRTADSGNTIYF	TGTGCCAGCAGCCACCGTACAGCCGACTCTGGAAACACCATATATTTT	.	TRBJ1-3	TRBV3-1/TRBV3-2	.
CSVEEGAEGQGHSYEQYF	TGCAGCGTTGAAGAGGGGGCTGAGGGACAGGGGCACTCCTACGAGCAGTACTTC	.	TRBJ2-7	TRBV29-1	TRBD1
CASSLGNGLRSPLHF	TGTGCCAGCAGCCTCGGAAATGGTTTGCGGTCACCCCTCCACTTT	few	TRBJ1-6	TRBV28	.
CASSRIDRSTNEKLFF	TGTGCCAGTAGTCGAATCGACAGGTCAACTAATGAAAAACTGTTTTTT	.	TRBJ1-4	TRBV19	.
CASSQPSQGVRQPQHF	TGTGCCAGCAGCCAACCTTCCCAGGGGGTGCGTCAGCCCCAGCATTTT	.	TRBJ1-5	TRBV25-1	TRBD1
CASSFSQGPSSYNSPLHF	TGTGCCAGCAGTTTTAGTCAGGGCCCGAGCTCCTATAATTCACCCCTCCACTTT	.	TRBJ1-6	TRBV27	.
CASSSGVGYTF	TGTGCCAGCAGTTCCGGGGTTGGCTACACCTTC	.	TRBJ1-2	TRBV12-3/TRBV12-4	.
CASSPQGQIGGETQYF	TGTGCCAGCTCACCACAGGGCCAAATTGGCGGGGAGACCCAGTACTTC	.	TRBJ2-5	TRBV18	.
CASSLGGGPSNEQFF	TGTGCCAGCAGCTTGGGGGGAGGGCCCTCCAATGAGCAGTTCTTC	.	TRBJ2-1	TRBV7-3	TRBD2
CASSTTGRSEKLFF	TGTGCCAGTAGTACGACAGGGCGGAGTGAAAAACTGTTTTTT	.	TRBJ1-4	TRBV19	TRBD1
CASRKGSGSYEQYF	TGTGCCAGCAGAAAGGGTAGCGGGAGCTACGAGCAGTACTTC	.	TRBJ2-7	TRBV2	TRBD2
CASSNWDRERVQYF	TGTGCCAGCAGCAATTGGGACAGGGAACGGGTTCAGTACTTC	.	TRBJ2-4	TRBV28	TRBD1
CASSLAGLIISNEQFF	TGTGCCAGCAGCTTAGCTGGACTAATAATATCCAATGAGCAGTTCTTC	.	TRBJ2-1	TRBV11-2	.
CASSLAAIYEQYF	TGTGCCAGCAGCTTGGCCGCTATCTACGAGCAGTACTTC	.	TRBJ2-7	TRBV5-5	.
CASTGLRGRTEAFF	TGTGCCAGCACTGGCCTTAGGGGCCGGACTGAAGCTTTCTTT	.	TRBJ1-1	TRBV3-1/TRBV3-2	.
CASSSGLGNQPQHF	TGTGCCAGCAGTTCGGGACTGGGCAATCAGCCCCAGCATTTT	.	TRBJ1-5	TRBV28	.
CASSPRTGNTGELFF	TGTGCCAGTAGCCCGAGGACAGGGAACACCGGGGAGCTGTTTTTT	.	TRBJ2-2	TRBV11-3	TRBD1
CASSPPDRGGTTEAFF	TGTGCCAGCAGCCCACCCGACAGGGGGGGAACAACTGAAGCTTTCTTT	.	TRBJ1-1	TRBV5-4	TRBD1
CASRYLQGVRSPLHF	TGTGCCAGCAGGTACCTCCAGGGCGTGCGGTCACCCCTCCACTTT	.	TRBJ1-6	TRBV28	.
CASSPFGGKQYF	TGTGCCAGCAGTCCCTTTGGAGGCAAGCAGTACTTC	once	TRBJ2-7	TRBV11-2	.
CASSLTFASGRYNEQFF	TGTGCCAGCAGCTTGACTTTCGCCAGCGGTAGGTACAATGAGCAGTTCTTC	.	TRBJ2-1	TRBV5-8	.
CASSSTSGRAKHGDTQYF	TGTGCCAGCAGCTCTACTAGCGGGAGGGCCAAGCACGGAGATACGCAGTATTTT	.	TRBJ2-3	TRBV7-9	TRBD2
CASSPGTVNTGELFF	TGTGCCAGCAGTCCCGGGACAGTGAACACCGGGGAGCTGTTTTTT	.	TRBJ2-2	TRBV6-5	TRBD1
CASSYFRQSSGTEAFF	TGTGCCAGCAGTTACTTTCGACAGTCTTCGGGCACTGAAGCTTTCTTT	.	TRBJ1-1	TRBV6-5	.
CASSLYGQERYGYTF	TGTGCCAGCAGTTTATATGGCCAGGAACGCTATGGCTACACCTTC	.	TRBJ1-2	TRBV28	.
CASSLFGTGDTEAFF	TGTGCCAGCAGTTTATTCGGGACAGGGGACACTGAAGCTTTCTTT	.	TRBJ1-1	TRBV28	TRBD1
CASSIPGGSYGYTF	TGTGCCAGTAGTATACCGGGGGGCTCCTATGGCTACACCTTC	.	TRBJ1-2	TRBV19	.
CTSSQVWDGSSYEQYF	TGCACCAGCAGCCAAGTCTGGGACGGGAGCTCCTACGAGCAGTACTTC	.	TRBJ2-7	TRBV1	.
CASSPRTGLAYEQYF	TGTGCCAGCAGCCCACGAACGGGACTCGCCTACGAGCAGTACTTC	.	TRBJ2-7	TRBV3-1/TRBV3-2	.
CASSRGQGTDEQYF	TGTGCCAGCAGCCGGGGACAGGGGACCGACGAGCAGTACTTC	.	TRBJ2-7	TRBV6-2/TRBV6-3	TRBD1
CASSFYTGLVYEQYF	TGTGCCAGCAGTTTTTATACGGGATTAGTGTACGAGCAGTACTTC	.	TRBJ2-7	TRBV27	.
CASSLGRDGYTF	TGCGCCAGCAGCTTGGGGAGAGATGGCTACACCTTC	.	TRBJ1-2	TRBV5-1	.
CASTSPGGGYTF	TGTGCCAGCACCTCCCCGGGTGGTGGCTACACCTTC	.	TRBJ1-2	TRBV28	.
CASSSGLRKYF	TGTGCCAGCAGCTCAGGGTTAAGGAAGTACTTC	.	TRBJ2-7	TRBV11-3	.
CASSRGGFYEQYF	TGTGCCAGCAGTCGGGGGGGGTTTTACGAGCAGTACTTC	once	TRBJ2-7	TRBV27	TRBD2
CASSVAGGPRTGELFF	TGTGCCAGCAGTGTAGCGGGAGGGCCCAGGACCGGGGAGCTGTTTTTT	.	TRBJ2-2	TRBV6-4	TRBD2
CATAEQPQHF	TGTGCCACCGCGGAACAGCCCCAGCATTTT	few	TRBJ1-5	TRBV11-3	.
CATSSGRETDTQYF	TGTGCCACCAGTAGCGGGAGGGAGACAGATACGCAGTATTTT	.	TRBJ2-3	TRBV6-2/TRBV6-3	TRBD2
CASSQRPRNAYNEQFF	TGTGCCAGCAGCCAGAGACCCAGGAACGCCTACAATGAGCAGTTCTTC	.	TRBJ2-1	TRBV3-1/TRBV3-2	.
CASSVLWAGGSEQFF	TGTGCCAGCAGCGTACTGTGGGCAGGGGGCAGTGAGCAGTTCTTC	.	TRBJ2-1	TRBV9	TRBD1
CASSLAAWRSSGNTIYF	TGTGCCAGCAGTTTGGCGGCGTGGAGGTCCTCTGGAAACACCATATATTTT	few	TRBJ1-3	TRBV28	.
CASSQVRGSGRETQYF	TGCGCCAGCAGCCAAGTAAGAGGGTCAGGGAGGGAGACCCAGTACTTC	.	TRBJ2-5	TRBV4-1	.
CASTPTGRDEQFF	TGTGCCAGCACTCCTACAGGGAGGGATGAGCAGTTCTTC	few	TRBJ2-1	TRBV6-5	.
CASRVDRARGQPQHF	TGTGCCAGCAGGGTGGACAGGGCGAGGGGTCAGCCCCAGCATTTT	once	TRBJ1-5	TRBV2	TRBD1
CASSLGAGETNEQFF	TGTGCCAGCAGTTTGGGAGCGGGAGAAACCAATGAGCAGTTCTTC	.	TRBJ2-1	TRBV28	TRBD2
CASSLTGTYEQYF	TGTGCCAGCAGCTTAACCGGGACCTACGAGCAGTACTTC	.	TRBJ2-7	TRBV7-3	.
CASSQAVRTGATEAFF	TGTGCCAGCAGCCAAGCCGTTAGGACAGGGGCCACTGAAGCTTTCTTT	.	TRBJ1-1	TRBV5-5	TRBD1
CASSESDRNTEAFF	TGTGCCAGCAGCGAATCTGACAGGAACACTGAAGCTTTCTTT	.	TRBJ1-1	TRBV7-3	.
CASSYSYTLVSGEWVLDTQYF	TGTGCCAGCAGTTACTCGTATACCCTAGTTTCGGGGGAGTGGGTCCTAGATACGCAGTATTTT	.	TRBJ2-3	TRBV6-2/TRBV6-3	.
CATSSPGRETQYF	TGTGCCACCAGCAGCCCGGGGAGGGAGACCCAGTACTTC	.	TRBJ2-5	TRBV15	.
CASSDPRSGRRDGNGYTF	TGTGCCAGCAGCGACCCCCGTTCGGGGAGGAGAGATGGGAACGGCTACACCTTC	.	TRBJ1-2	TRBV9	.
CASSLAGNQPQHF	TGTGCCAGCAGTTTAGCGGGAAATCAGCCCCAGCATTTT	few	TRBJ1-5	TRBV28	.